This T cell receptor (beta chain) was documented in a study of blood T cells in healthy people across ages. Alongside a J-beta primer mix, a sample-barcoded 5' primer served in a second PCR lasting 7 to 11 cycles. Via MiXCR, TCRdb re-called the 5' RACE reads, giving one row per CDR3 protein. This sample has about 800,000 distinct CDR3 sequences, with 20% to 25% found just once. The germline V and J ends were trimmed by 4 bases and 9 bases, with 7 bases remaining between them. The germline V gene encodes CDR1 SGHDN and CDR2 FVKESK. This CDR3 comprises 11 residues. These data also featured in a second study, about T cells of mothers and their children.

This chain uses TRBV14 with TRBJ1-3, with D uncertain. Sequenced: blood. The clonotype was recovered from a boy between 10 and 17 years old in good health. Here the CDR3 reads CASSRLGTIYF. CDR3 nucleotides: TGTGCCAGCAGCCGTTTAGGCACCATATATTTT.